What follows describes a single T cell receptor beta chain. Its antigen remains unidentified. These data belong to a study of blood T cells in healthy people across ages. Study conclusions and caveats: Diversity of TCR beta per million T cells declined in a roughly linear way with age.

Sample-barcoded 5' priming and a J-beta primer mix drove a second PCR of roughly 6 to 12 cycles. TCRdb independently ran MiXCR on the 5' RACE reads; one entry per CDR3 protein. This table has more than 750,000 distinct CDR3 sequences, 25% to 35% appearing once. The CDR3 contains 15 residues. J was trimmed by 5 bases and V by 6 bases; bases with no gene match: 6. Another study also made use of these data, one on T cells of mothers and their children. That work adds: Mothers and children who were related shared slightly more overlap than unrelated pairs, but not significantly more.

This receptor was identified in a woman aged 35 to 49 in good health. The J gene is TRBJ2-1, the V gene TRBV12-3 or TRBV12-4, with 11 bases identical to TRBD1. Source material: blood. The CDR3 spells CASSTGTGGHNEQFF. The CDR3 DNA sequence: TGTGCCAGCAGCACAGGGACAGGGGGTCACAATGAGCAGTTCTTC.